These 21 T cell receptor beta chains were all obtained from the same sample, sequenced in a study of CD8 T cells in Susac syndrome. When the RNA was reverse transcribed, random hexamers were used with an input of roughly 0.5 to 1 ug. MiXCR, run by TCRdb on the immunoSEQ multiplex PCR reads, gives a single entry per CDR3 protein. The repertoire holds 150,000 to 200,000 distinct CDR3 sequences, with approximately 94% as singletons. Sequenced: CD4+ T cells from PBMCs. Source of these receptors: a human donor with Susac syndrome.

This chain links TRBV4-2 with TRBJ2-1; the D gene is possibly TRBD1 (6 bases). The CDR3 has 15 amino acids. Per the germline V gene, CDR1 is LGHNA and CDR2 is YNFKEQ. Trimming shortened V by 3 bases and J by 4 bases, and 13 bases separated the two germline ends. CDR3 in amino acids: CASSQELQGYNEQFF. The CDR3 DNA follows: TGTGCCAGCAGCCAGGAGCTCCAGGGGTACAATGAGCAGTTCTTC.

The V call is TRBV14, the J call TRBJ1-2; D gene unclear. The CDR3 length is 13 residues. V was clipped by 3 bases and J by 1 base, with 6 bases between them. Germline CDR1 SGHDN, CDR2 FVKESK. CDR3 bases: TGTGCCAGCAGCCATTTGTATAACTATGGCTACACCTTC. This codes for CASSHLYNYGYTF.

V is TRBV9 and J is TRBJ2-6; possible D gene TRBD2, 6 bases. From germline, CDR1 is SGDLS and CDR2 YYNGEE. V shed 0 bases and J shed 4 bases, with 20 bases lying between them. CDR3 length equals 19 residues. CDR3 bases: TGTGCCAGCAGCGTAGCACCCGGGGGTCTTCGCCCCGGGGCCAACGTCCTGACTTTC. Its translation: CASSVAPGGLRPGANVLTF.

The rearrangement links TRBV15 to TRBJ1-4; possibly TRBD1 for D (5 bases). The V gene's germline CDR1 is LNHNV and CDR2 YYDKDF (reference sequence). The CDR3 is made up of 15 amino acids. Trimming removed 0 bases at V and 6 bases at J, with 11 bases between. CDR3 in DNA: TGTGCCACCAGCAGAGATAAGGGGTGGGATGAAAAACTGTTTTTT. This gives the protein CATSRDKGWDEKLFF.

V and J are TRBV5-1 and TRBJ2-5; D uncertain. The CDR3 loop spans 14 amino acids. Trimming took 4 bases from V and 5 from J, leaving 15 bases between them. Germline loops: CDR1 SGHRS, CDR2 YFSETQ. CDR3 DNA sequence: TGCGCCAGCAGCAAGCCCCAGGACGGGGAGACCCAGTACTTC. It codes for CASSKPQDGETQYF.

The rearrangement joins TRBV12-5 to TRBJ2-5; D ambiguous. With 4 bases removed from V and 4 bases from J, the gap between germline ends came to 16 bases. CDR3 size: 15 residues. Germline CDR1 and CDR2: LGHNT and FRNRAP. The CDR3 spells CASGSSRRDSETQYF. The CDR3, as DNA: TGTGCTAGTGGTTCTTCCCGACGTGATTCAGAGACCCAGTACTTC.

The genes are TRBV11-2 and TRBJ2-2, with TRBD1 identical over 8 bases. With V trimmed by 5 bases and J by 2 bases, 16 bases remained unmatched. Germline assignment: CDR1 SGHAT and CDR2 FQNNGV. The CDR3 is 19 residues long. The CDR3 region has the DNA TGTGCCAGCAGCGAGCGACAGGGGCGTAATATGCTCAACACCGGGGAGCTGTTTTTT. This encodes CASSERQGRNMLNTGELFF. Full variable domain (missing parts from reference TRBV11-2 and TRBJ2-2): EAGVAQSPRYKIIEKRQSVAFWCNPISGHATLYWYQQILGQGPKLLIQFQNNGVVDDSQLPKDRFSAERLKGVDSTLKIQPAKLEDSAVYLCASSERQGRNMLNTGELFFGEGSRLTVL.

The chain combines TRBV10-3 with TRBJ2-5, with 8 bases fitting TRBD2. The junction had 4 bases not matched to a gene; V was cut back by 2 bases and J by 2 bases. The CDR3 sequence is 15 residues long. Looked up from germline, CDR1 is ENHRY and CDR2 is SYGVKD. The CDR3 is CAISERGGEQETQYF. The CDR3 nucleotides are TGTGCCATCAGTGAGCGGGGGGGAGAGCAAGAGACCCAGTACTTC.

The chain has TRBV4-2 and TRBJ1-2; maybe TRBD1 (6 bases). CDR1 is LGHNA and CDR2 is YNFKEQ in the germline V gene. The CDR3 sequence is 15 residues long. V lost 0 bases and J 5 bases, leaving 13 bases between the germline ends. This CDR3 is CASSQDGGSLYGYTF. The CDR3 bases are TGTGCCAGCAGCCAAGATGGGGGCAGTCTATATGGCTACACCTTC.

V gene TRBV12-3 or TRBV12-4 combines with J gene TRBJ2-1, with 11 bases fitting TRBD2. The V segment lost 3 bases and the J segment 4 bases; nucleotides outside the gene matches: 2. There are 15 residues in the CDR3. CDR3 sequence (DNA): TGTGCCAGCAGTTTGCGACTAGCGGGATACAATGAGCAGTTCTTC. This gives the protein CASSLRLAGYNEQFF.

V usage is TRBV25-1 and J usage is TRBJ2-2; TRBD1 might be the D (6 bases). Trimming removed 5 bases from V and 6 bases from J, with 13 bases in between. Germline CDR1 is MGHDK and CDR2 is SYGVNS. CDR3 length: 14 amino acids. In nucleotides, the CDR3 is TGTGCCAGCAGTTTCCACAGGGAATCCGGGGAGCTGTTTTTT. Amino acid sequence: CASSFHRESGELFF. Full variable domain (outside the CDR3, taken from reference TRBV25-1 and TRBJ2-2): EADIYQTPRYLVIGTGKKITLECSQTMGHDKMYWYQQDPGMELHLIHYSYGVNSTEKGDLSSESTVSRIRTEHFPLTLESARPSHTSQYLCASSFHRESGELFFGEGSRLTVL.

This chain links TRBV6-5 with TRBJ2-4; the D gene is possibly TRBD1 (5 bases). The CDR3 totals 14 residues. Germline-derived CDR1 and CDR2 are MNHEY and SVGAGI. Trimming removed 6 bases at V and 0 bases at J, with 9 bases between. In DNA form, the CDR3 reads TGTGCCAGCAGAGGGGAAGGAGCCAAAAACATTCAGTACTTC. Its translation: CASRGEGAKNIQYF.

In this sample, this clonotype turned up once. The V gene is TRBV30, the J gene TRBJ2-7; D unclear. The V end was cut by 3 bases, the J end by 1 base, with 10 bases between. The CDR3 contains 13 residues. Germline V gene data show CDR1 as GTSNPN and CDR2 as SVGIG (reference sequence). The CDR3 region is CAWSRAGSYEQYF. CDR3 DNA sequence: TGTGCCTGGAGCCGGGCCGGGTCCTACGAGCAGTACTTC. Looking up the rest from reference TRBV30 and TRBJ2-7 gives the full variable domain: SQTIHQWPATLVQPVGSPLSLECTVEGTSNPNLYWYRQAAGRGLQLLFYSVGIGQISSEVPQNLSASRPQDRQFILSSKKLLLSDSGFYLCAWSRAGSYEQYFGPGTRLTVT.

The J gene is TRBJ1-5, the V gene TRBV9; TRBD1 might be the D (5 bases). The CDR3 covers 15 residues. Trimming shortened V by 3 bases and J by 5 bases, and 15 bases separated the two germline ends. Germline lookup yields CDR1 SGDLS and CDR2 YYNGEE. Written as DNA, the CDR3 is TGTGCCAGCAGCGCAACGGGGACGGCCCATCAGCCCCAGCATTTT. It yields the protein CASSATGTAHQPQHF.

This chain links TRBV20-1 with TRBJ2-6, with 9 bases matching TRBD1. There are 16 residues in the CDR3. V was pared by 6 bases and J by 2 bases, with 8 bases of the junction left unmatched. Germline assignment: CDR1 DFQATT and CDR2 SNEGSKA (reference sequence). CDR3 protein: CSATGQGLPGANVLTF. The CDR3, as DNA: TGCAGTGCAACGGGACAGGGACTTCCTGGGGCCAACGTCCTGACTTTC.

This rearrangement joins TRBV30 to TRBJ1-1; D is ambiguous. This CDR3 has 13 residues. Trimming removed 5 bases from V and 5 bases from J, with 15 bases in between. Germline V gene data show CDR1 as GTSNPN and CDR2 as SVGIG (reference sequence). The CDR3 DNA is TGTGCCTGGGTCCCTTCCAGGCAAACTGAAGCTTTCTTT. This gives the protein CAWVPSRQTEAFF.

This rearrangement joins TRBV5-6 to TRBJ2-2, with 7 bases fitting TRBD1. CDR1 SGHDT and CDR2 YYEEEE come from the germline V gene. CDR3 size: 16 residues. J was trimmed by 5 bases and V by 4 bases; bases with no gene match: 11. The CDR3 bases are TGTGCCAGCAGCGGATCACCGGGACAGCTAACCGGGGAGCTGTTTTTT. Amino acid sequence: CASSGSPGQLTGELFF.

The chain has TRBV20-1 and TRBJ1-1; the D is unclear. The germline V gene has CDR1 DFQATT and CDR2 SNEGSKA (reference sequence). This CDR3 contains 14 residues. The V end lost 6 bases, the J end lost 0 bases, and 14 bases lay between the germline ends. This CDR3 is CSAPLPGVNTEAFF. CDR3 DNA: TGCAGTGCCCCACTGCCAGGCGTGAACACTGAAGCTTTCTTT.

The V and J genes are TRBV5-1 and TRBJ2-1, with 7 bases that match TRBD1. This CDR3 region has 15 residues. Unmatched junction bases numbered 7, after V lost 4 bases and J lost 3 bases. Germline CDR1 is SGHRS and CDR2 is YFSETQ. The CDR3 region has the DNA TGCGCCAGCAGCCCCGGACAGGCCAGCTACAATGAGCAGTTCTTC. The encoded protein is CASSPGQASYNEQFF.

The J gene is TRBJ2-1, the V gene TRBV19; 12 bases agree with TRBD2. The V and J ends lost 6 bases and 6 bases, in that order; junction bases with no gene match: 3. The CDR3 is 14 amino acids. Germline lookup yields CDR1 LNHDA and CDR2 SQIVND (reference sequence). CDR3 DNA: TGTGCCAGTAGGGCTAGCGGGGGGGGCAATGAGCAGTTCTTC. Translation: CASRASGGGNEQFF.

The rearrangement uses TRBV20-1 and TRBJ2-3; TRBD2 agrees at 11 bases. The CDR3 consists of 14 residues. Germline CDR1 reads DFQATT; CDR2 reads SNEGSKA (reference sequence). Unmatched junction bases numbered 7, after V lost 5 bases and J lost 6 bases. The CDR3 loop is CSAVAGGSFDTQYF. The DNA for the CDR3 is TGCAGTGCTGTAGCGGGGGGGAGTTTTGATACGCAGTATTTT.